A selection of T cell receptor beta chains follows, all from one sample in a study of OX40 agonist ivuxolimab in advanced cancers. The assay was immunoSEQ multiplex PCR, and TCRdb's table has in-frame clones only and misses some. The sample holds over 9,500 clones, around three fifths seen once. The sequences come from CD4+ or CD8+ T cells sorted from blood, collected in a trial of the OX40 agonist ivuxolimab. These receptors were taken from an adult with an advanced solid tumor such as melanoma, head and neck, liver or kidney cancer. Both conserved end residues are trimmed from each CDR3.

J: TRBJ2-3
V: TRBV27
CDR3: ASSLFGVTDTQY

J: TRBJ2-5
V: TRBV7-9
CDR3: ASSLVSRAVIYETQY

J: TRBJ2-5
V: TRBV28
CDR3: ASGPGTGAAGDQY

J: TRBJ2-1
V: TRBV7-2
CDR3: ASSRGTSGLLSSYNEQF

J: TRBJ1-1
V: TRBV7-2
CDR3: ASSLGTGNTEAF

J: TRBJ2-7
V: TRBV7-9
CDR3: ASSLAVSLEQY

J: TRBJ1-4
V: TRBV10-2
CDR3: ASSRSGSGEKLF

J: TRBJ2-2
V: TRBV9
CDR3: ASSPSGPGELF

J: TRBJ2-7
V: TRBV28
CDR3: ASSSGNRGYEQY

J: TRBJ1-3
V: TRBV27
CDR3: ASSLSGGSGNTIY

J: TRBJ2-7
V: TRBV2
CDR3: ASSEWQGSYEQY

J: TRBJ1-1
V: TRBV28
CDR3: AGSGIPGTEAF

J: TRBJ1-2
V: TRBV4-3
CDR3: ASSPFVWQNPYGYT

J: TRBJ2-2
V: TRBV6-6
CDR3: ASSYVGVDTGELF

J: TRBJ2-5
V: TRBV27
CDR3: ASSPGTGYETQY

J: TRBJ2-7
V: TRBV19
CDR3: ASSIVGGSYEQY

J: TRBJ1-1
V: TRBV19
CDR3: ASSINPGTGGEDTEAF

J: TRBJ2-1
V: TRBV2
CDR3: ASIRAGGSYNEQF

J: TRBJ2-5
V: TRBV7-6
CDR3: ASSFRQLQETQY

J: TRBJ1-5
V: TRBV5-5
CDR3: ASSLESNQPQH

J: TRBJ2-7
V: TRBV7-8
CDR3: ASSTGLGVGEQY

J: TRBJ2-7
V: TRBV7-3
CDR3: ASSFGTGGFYEQY

J: TRBJ2-2
V: TRBV5-4
CDR3: ASSPLAGETGELF

J: TRBJ1-1
V: TRBV19
CDR3: ASSTKADTEAF